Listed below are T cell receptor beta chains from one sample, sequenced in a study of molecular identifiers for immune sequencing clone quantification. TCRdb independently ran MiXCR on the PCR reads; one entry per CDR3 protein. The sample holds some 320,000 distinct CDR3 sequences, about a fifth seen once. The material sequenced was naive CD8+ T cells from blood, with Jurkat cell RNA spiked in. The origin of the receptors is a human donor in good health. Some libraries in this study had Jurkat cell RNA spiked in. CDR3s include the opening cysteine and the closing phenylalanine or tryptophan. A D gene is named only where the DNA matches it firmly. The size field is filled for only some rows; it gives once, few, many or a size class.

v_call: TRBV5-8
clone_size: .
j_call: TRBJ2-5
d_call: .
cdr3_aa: CASSLRGYRNDFGETQYF
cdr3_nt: TGTGCCAGCAGCTTGCGCGGGTACAGGAACGATTTTGGAGAGACCCAGTACTTC

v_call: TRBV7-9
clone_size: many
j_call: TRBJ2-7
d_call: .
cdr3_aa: CASSHVPLEQYF
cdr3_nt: TGTGCCAGCAGCCATGTACCGCTGGAGCAGTACTTC

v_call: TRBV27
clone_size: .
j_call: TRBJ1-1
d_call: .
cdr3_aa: CASSLFPGAFTEAFF
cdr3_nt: TGTGCCAGCAGTTTATTTCCAGGGGCATTTACTGAAGCTTTCTTT

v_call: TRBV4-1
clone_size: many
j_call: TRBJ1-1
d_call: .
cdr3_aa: CASSQSRGRDTEAFF
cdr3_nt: TGCGCCAGCAGCCAGAGCCGAGGGAGGGACACTGAAGCTTTCTTT

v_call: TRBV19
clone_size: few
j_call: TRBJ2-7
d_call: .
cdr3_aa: CASSPSPSHEQYF
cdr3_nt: TGTGCCAGTAGTCCCAGCCCCTCCCACGAGCAGTACTTC

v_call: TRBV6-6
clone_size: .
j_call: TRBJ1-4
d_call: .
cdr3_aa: CASSYQMGGLSEKLFF
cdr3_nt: TGTGCCAGCAGTTACCAAATGGGGGGCCTCAGTGAAAAACTGTTTTTT

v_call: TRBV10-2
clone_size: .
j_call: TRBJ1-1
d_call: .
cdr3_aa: CASNWGLGTEAFF
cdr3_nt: TGCGCCAGCAACTGGGGGTTAGGCACTGAAGCTTTCTTT

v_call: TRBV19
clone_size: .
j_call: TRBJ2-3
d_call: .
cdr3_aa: CASIGTTTSTDTQYF
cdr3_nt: TGTGCCAGTATAGGGACAACTACTAGCACAGATACGCAGTATTTT

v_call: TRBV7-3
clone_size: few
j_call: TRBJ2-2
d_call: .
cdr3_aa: CASSHLLGTGELFF
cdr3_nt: TGTGCCAGCAGCCATCTCCTAGGCACCGGGGAGCTGTTTTTT

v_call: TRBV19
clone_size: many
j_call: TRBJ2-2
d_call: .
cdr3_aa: CASSIGGAGELFF
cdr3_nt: TGTGCCAGTAGTATAGGAGGTGCCGGGGAGCTGTTTTTT

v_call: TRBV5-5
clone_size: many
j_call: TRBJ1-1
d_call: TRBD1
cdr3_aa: CASSLTGAQAFF
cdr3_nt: TGTGCCAGCAGCTTGACAGGGGCACAAGCTTTCTTT

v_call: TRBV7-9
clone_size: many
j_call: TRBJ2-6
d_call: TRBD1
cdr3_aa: CASSRPGQGIRANVLTF
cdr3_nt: TGTGCCAGCAGTCGGCCGGGACAGGGGATAAGGGCCAACGTCCTGACTTTC

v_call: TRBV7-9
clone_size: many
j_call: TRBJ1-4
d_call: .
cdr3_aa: CASSLATNEKLFF
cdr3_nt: TGTGCCAGCAGCTTGGCAACTAATGAAAAACTGTTTTTT

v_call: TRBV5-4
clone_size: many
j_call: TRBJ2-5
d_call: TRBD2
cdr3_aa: CASSGGTRGQETQYF
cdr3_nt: TGTGCCAGCAGCGGCGGGACTAGGGGTCAAGAGACCCAGTACTTC

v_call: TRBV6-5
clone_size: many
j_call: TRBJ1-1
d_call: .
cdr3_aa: CASSYSWEGEAFF
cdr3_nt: TGTGCCAGCAGTTACTCTTGGGAGGGTGAAGCTTTCTTT

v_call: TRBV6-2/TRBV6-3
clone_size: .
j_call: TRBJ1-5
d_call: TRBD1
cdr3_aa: CASSYPTGEVFSNQPQHF
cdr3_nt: TGTGCCAGCAGTTACCCCACAGGGGAAGTCTTTAGCAATCAGCCCCAGCATTTT

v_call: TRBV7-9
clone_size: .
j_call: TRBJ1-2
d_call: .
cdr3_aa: CASTHILRIEINCGYTF
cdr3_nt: TGTGCCAGCACCCATATCCTGAGGATTGAGATTAACTGTGGCTACACCTTC

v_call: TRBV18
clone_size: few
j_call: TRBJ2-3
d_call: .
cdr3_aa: CASSPQFGSTDTQYF
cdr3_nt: TGTGCCAGCTCACCACAGTTCGGGAGTACAGATACGCAGTATTTT

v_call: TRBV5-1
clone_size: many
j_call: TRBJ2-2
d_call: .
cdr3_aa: CASGPPVNTGELFF
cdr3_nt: TGCGCCAGCGGCCCCCCAGTTAACACCGGGGAGCTGTTTTTT

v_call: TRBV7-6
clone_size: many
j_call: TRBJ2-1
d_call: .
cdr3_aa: CASSVDSNNEQFF
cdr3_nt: TGTGCCAGCAGCGTGGACTCCAACAATGAGCAGTTCTTC

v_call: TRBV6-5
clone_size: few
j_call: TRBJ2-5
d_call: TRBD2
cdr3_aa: CASSYSSISGRLQGTQYF
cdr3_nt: TGTGCCAGCAGTTACTCGAGTATCAGCGGGAGGCTCCAAGGGACCCAGTACTTC

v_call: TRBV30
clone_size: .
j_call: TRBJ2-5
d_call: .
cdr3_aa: CAWSVPRIQETQYF
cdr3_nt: TGTGCCTGGAGTGTACCCAGGATACAAGAGACCCAGTACTTC

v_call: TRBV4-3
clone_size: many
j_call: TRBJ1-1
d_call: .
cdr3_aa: CASSQGWGTEAFF
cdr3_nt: TGCGCCAGCAGCCAAGGTTGGGGCACTGAAGCTTTCTTT

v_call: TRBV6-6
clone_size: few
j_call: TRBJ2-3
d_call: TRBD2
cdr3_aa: CASSYQTEKGLGQNTQYF
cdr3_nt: TGTGCCAGCAGTTACCAGACGGAAAAAGGACTAGGGCAGAATACGCAGTATTTT

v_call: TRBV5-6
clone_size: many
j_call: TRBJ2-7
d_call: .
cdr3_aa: CASSFATEGDEQYF
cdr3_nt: TGTGCCAGCAGCTTCGCCACCGAGGGGGACGAGCAGTACTTC

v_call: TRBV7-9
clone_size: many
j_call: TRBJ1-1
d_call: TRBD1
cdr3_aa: CASSSPGQGFEAFF
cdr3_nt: TGTGCCAGCAGCTCCCCGGGACAGGGTTTCGAAGCTTTCTTT

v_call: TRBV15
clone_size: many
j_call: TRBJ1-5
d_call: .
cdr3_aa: CATSETANSNQPQHF
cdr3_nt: TGTGCCACCAGCGAGACAGCGAATAGCAATCAGCCCCAGCATTTT

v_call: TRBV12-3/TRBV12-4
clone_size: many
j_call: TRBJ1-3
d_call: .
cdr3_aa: CASRGGSGNTIYF
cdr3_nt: TGTGCCAGCCGGGGTGGATCTGGAAACACCATATATTTT

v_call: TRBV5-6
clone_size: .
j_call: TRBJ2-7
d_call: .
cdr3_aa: CASSSAYSYEQYF
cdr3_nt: TGTGCCAGCAGCTCGGCCTACAGCTACGAGCAGTACTTC

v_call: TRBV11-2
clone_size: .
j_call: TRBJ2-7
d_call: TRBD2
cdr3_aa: CASSLGGSVYEQYF
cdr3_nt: TGTGCCAGCAGCTTAGGCGGGAGCGTCTACGAGCAGTACTTC

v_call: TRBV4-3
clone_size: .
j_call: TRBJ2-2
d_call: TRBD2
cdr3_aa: CASSQDPAGASYTGELFF
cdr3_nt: TGCGCCAGCAGCCAAGACCCAGCGGGAGCCTCATACACCGGGGAGCTGTTTTTT

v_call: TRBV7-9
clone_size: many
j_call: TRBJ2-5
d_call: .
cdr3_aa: CASSTSWGQETQYF
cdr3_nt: TGTGCCAGCAGCACATCCTGGGGGCAAGAGACCCAGTACTTC

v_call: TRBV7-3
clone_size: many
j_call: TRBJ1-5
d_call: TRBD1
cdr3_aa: CASSRRTGCNQPQHF
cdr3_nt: TGTGCCAGCAGCAGAAGGACAGGGTGCAATCAGCCCCAGCATTTT

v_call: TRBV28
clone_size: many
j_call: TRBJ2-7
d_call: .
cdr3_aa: CASGFDTYEQYF
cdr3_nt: TGTGCCAGCGGGTTCGATACCTACGAGCAGTACTTC

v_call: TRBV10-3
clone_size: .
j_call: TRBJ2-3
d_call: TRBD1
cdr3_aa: CAISDLPGQGRDTQYF
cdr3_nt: TGTGCCATCAGTGACCTTCCGGGACAGGGTCGAGATACGCAGTATTTT

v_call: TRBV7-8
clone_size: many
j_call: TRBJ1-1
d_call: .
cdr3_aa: CASSLAQRGPTEAFF
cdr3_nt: TGTGCCAGCAGCTTAGCGCAGAGGGGCCCCACTGAAGCTTTCTTT

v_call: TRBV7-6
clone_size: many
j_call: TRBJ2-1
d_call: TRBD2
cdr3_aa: CASSLDTSGRLDNEQFF
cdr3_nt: TGTGCCAGCAGCTTAGATACTAGCGGGAGACTTGACAATGAGCAGTTCTTC

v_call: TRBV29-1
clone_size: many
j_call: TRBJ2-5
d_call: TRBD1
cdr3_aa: CSVDPETGEQETQYF
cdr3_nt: TGCAGCGTCGACCCAGAGACAGGGGAACAAGAGACCCAGTACTTC

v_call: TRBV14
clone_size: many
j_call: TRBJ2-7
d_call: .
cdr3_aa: CASSQDLGANVKYF
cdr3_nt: TGTGCCAGCAGCCAAGATCTGGGAGCGAATGTAAAGTACTTC